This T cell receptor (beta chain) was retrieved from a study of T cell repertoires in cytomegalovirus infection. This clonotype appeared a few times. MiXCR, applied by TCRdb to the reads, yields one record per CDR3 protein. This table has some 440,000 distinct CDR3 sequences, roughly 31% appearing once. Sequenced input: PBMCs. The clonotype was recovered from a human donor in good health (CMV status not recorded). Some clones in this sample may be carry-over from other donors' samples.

The CDR3 loop reads CASSGETANYGYTF. The CDR3 DNA sequence: TGTGCCAGCAGTGGTGAAACAGCTAACTATGGCTACACCTTC. The chain employs TRBV2 and TRBJ1-2; D remains ambiguous. This CDR3 has 14 residues. CDR1 is SNHLY, CDR2 FYNNEI, per germline. V lost 4 bases and J 0 bases, leaving 9 bases between the germline ends.